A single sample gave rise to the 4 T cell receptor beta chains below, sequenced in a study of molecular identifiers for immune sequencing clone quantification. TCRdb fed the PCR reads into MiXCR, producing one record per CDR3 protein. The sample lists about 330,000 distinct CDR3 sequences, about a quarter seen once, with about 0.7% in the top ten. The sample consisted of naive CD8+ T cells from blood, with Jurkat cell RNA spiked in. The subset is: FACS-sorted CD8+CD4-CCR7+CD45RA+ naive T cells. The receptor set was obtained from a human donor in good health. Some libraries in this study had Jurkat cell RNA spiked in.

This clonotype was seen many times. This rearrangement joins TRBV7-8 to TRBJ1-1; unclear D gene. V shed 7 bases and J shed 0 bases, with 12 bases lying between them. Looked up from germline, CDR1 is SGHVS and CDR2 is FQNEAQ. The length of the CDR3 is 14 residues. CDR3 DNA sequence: TGTGCCAGCACACCAGAATACATGAACACTGAAGCTTTCTTT. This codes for CASTPEYMNTEAFF.

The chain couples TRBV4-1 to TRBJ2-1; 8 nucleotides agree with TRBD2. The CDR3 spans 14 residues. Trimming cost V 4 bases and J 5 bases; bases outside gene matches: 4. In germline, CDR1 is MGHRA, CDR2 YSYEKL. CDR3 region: CASSLTGGNNEQFF. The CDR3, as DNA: TGCGCCAGCAGCCTCACGGGAGGGAACAATGAGCAGTTCTTC.

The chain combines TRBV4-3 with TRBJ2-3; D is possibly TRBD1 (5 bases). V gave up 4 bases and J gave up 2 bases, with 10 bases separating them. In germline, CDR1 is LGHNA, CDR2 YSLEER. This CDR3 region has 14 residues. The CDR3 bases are TGCGCCAGCAGCCTCGACAGCCCCACAGATACGCAGTATTTT. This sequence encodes CASSLDSPTDTQYF.

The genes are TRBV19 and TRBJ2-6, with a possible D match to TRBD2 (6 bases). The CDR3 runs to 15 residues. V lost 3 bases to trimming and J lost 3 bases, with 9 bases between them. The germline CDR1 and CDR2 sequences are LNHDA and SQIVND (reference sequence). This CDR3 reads CASSMAGYGANVLTF. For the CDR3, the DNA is TGTGCCAGTAGTATGGCGGGGTATGGGGCCAACGTCCTGACTTTC.